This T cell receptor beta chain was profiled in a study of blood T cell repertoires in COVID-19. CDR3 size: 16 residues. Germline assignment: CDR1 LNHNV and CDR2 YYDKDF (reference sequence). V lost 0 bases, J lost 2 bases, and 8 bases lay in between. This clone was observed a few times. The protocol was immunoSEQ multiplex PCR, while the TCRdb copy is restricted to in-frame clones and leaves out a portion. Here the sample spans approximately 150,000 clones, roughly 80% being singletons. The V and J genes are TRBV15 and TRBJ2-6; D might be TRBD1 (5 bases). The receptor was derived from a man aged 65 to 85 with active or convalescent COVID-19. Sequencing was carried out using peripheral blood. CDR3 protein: CATSREGRAGANVLTF. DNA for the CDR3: TGTGCCACCAGCAGAGAGGGCAGGGCTGGGGCCAACGTCCTGACTTTC. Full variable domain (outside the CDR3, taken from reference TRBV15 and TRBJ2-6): DAMVIQNPRYQVTQFGKPVTLSCSQTLNHNVMYWYQQKSSQAPKLLFHYYDKDFNNEADTPDNFQSRRPNTSFCFLDIRSPGLGDTAMYLCATSREGRAGANVLTFGAGSRLTVL.